The clone carrying this TCR beta chain showed up many times. These data are taken from a study of identical twins. TCRdb reprocessed the 5' RACE reads with MiXCR, giving one entry per CDR3 protein. The sample includes 410,000 or so distinct CDR3 sequences, less than 20% of them seen just once. Trimming took 7 bases from V and 7 from J, leaving 17 bases between them. CDR3 length: 15 amino acids. The rearrangement links TRBV12-3 or TRBV12-4 to TRBJ1-6; D unresolved. Sequenced input: naive T cells sorted from blood. This TCR was sampled from a man between 50 and 59 years old in good health. CDR3 DNA sequence: TGTGCCAGCACGCCTGACGGACGGGTAAATTCACCCCTCCACTTT. Translated, it gives CASTPDGRVNSPLHF.